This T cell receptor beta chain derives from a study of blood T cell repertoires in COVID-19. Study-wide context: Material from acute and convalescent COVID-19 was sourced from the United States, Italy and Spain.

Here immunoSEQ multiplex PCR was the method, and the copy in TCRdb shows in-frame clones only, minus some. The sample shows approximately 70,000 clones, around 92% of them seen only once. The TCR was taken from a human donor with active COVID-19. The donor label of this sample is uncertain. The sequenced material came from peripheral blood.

CDR3 DNA: TGTGCCAGCAGCTCAGGGGGTTACAATGAGCAGTTCTTC. Translated, it gives CASSSGGYNEQFF. This chain connects TRBV7-3 to TRBJ2-1; 7 nucleotides line up with TRBD1. Germline CDR1 SGHTA, CDR2 FQGTGA. V lost 4 bases, J lost 4 bases, and 1 base stayed unmatched. The CDR3 is 13 amino acids.